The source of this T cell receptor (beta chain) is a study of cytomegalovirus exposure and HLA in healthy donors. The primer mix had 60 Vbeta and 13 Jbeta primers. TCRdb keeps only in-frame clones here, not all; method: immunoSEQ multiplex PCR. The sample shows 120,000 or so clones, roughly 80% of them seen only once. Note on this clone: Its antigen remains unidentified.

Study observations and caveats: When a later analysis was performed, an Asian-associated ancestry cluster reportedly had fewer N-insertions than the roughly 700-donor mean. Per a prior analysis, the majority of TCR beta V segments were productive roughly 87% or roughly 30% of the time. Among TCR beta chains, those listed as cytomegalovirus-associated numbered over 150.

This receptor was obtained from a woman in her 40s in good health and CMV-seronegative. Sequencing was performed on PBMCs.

CDR3 sequence: CATQMGGHGETQYF. The CDR3 DNA is TGTGCGACCCAGATGGGGGGGCACGGTGAGACCCAGTACTTC. V gene TRBV28 combines with J gene TRBJ2-5; D may be TRBD2 (7 bases). CDR1 is MDHEN, CDR2 SYDVKM, per germline. This CDR3 has 14 amino acids.